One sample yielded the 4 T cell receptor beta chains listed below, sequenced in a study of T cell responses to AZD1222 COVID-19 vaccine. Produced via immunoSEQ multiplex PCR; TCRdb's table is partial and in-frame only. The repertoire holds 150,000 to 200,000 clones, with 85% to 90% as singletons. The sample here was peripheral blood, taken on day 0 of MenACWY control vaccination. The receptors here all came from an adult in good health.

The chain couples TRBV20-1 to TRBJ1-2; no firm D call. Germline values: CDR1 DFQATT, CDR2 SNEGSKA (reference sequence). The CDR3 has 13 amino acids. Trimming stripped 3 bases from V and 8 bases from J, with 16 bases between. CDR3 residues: CSASGSINPGYTF. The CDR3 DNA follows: TGCAGTGCTAGTGGGTCTATTAACCCAGGCTACACCTTC.

CDR3 DNA sequence: TGTGCCAGCGGCTTGATCCCCGGGAGCAATCAGCCCCAGCATTTT. It encodes CASGLIPGSNQPQHF. The chain recombines TRBV27 with TRBJ1-5, with D unresolved. V lost 8 bases and J 1 base, leaving 15 bases between the germline ends. This CDR3 has 15 amino acids. Germline V gene data show CDR1 as MNHEY and CDR2 as SMNVEV (reference sequence).

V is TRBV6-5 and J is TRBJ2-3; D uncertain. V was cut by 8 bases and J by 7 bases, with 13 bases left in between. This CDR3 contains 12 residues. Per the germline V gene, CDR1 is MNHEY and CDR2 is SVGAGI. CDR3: CASRIPPYTQYF. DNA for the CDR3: TGTGCCAGCCGGATCCCTCCGTATACGCAGTATTTT.

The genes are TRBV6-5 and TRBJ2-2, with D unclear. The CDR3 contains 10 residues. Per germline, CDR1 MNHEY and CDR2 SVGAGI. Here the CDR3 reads CARATGELFF. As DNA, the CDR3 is TGTGCACGAGCCACCGGGGAGCTGTTTTTT.